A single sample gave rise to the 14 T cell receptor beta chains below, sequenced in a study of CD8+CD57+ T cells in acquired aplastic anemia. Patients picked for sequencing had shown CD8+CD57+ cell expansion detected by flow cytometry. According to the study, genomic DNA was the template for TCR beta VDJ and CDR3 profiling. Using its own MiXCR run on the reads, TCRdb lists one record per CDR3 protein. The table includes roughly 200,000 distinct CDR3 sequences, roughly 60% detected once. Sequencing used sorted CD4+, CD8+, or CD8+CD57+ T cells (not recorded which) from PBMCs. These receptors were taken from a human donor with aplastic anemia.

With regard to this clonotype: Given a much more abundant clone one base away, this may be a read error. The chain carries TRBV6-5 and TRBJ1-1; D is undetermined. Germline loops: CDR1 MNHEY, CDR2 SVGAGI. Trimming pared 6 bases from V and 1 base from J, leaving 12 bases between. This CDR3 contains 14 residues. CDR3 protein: CASSAAESNTEAFF. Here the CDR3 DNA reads TGTGCCAGCAGCGCCGCCGAATCGAACACTGAAGCTTTCTTT.

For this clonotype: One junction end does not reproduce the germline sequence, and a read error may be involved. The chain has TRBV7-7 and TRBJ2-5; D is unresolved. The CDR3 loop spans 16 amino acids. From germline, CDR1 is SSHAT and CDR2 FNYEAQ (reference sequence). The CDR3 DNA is TGTGCTAGCACCTTACTCGTGGGGTTGGGTGGGGAGACCCAGTACTTC. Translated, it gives CASTLLVGLGGETQYF. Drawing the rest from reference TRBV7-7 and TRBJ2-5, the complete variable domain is GAGVSQSPRYKVTKRGQDVTLRCDPISSHATLYWYQQALGQGPEFLTYFNYEAQPDKSGLPSDRFSAERPEGSISTLTIQRTEQRDSAMYRCASTLLVGLGGETQYFGPGTRLLVL.

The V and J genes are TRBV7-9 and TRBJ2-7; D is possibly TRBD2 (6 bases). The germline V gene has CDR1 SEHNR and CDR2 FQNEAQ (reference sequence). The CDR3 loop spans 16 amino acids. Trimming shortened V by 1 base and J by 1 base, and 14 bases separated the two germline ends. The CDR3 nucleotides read TGTGCCAGCAGCTTAGATCCTTCGAGCGGGTCCTACGAGCAGTACTTC. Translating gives CASSLDPSSGSYEQYF.

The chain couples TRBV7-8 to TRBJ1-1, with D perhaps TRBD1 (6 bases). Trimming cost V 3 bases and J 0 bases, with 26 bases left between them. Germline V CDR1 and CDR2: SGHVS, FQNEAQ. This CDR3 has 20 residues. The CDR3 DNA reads TGTGCCAGCAGCTTCACTAGAAGGGGGGAGGAGGGGACGGTGAACACTGAAGCTTTCTTT. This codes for CASSFTRRGEEGTVNTEAFF.

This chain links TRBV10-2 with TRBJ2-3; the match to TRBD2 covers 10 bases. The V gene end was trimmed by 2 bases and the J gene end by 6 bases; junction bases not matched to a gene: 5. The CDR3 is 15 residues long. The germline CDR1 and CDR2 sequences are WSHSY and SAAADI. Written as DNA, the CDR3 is TGCGCCAGCAGTGAGGCTAGCGGGGGATCCGATACGCAGTATTTT. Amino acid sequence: CASSEASGGSDTQYF.

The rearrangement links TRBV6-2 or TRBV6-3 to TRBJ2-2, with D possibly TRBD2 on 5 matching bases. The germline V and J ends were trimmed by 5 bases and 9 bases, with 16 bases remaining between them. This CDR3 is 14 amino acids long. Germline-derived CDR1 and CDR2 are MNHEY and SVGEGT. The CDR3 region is CASSEGGTPRELFF. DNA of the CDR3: TGTGCCAGCAGTGAAGGAGGTACCCCGAGGGAGCTGTTTTTT.

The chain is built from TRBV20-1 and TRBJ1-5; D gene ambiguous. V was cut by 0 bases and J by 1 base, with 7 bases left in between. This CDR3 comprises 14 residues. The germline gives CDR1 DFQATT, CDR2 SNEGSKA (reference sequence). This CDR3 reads CSARDPDSNQPQHF. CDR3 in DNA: TGCAGTGCTAGAGATCCGGACAGCAATCAGCCCCAGCATTTT.

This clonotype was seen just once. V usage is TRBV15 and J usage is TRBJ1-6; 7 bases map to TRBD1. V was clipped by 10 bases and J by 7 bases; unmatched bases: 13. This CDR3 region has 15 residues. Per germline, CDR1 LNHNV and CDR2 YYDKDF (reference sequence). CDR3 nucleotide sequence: TGTGCCAGCAGGGTTGACAGGGTCGAGAATTCACCCCTCCACTTT. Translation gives CASRVDRVENSPLHF.

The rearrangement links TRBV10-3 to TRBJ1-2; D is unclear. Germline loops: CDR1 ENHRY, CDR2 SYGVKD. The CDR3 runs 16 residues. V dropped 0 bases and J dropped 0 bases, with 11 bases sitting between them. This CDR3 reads CAISESTRQANYGYTF. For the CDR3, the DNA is TGTGCCATCAGTGAGTCTACCCGGCAAGCTAACTATGGCTACACCTTC.

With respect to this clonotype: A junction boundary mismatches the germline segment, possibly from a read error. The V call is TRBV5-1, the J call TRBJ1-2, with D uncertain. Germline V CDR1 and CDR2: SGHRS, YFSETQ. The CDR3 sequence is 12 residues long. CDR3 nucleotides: TGCGCCAGCAGACTGGAAAACTATGGCTGCACCTTC. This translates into CASRLENYGCTF.

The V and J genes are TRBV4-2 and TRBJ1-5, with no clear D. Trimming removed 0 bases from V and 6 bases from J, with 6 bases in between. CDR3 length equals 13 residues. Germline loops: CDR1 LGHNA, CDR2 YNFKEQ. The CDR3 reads CASSQEKFQPQHF. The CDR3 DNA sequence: TGTGCCAGCAGCCAAGAAAAATTTCAGCCCCAGCATTTT.

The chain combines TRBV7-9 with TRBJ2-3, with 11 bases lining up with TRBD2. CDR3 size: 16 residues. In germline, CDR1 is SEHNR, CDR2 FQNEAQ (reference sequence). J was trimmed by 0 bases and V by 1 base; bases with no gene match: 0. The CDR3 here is CASSLGTSGSTDTQYF. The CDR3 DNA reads TGTGCCAGCAGCTTAGGGACTAGCGGGAGCACAGATACGCAGTATTTT.

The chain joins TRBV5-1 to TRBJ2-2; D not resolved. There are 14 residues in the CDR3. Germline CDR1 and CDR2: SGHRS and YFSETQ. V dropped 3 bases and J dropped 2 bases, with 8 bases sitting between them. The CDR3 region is CASSSKGNTGELFF. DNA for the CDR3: TGCGCCAGCAGCTCGAAGGGAAACACCGGGGAGCTGTTTTTT. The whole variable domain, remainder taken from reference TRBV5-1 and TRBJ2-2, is KAGVTQTPRYLIKTRGQQVTLSCSPISGHRSVSWYQQTPGQGLQFLFEYFSETQRNKGNFPGRFSGRQFSNSRSEMNVSTLELGDSALYLCASSSKGNTGELFFGEGSRLTVL.

The CDR3 sequence: CATSDLLGTRGTDTQYF. The CDR3 coding sequence is TGTGCCACCAGTGATTTGCTTGGGACGCGGGGCACAGATACGCAGTATTTT. The chain joins TRBV24-1 to TRBJ2-3; TRBD1 or TRBD2 may be the D gene (5 bases each). CDR3 size: 17 residues. V lost 0 bases to trimming and J lost 1 base, with 13 bases between them. CDR1 and CDR2 from the germline V gene are KGHDR and SFDVKD.